This T cell receptor beta chain was sequenced for a study of T cell clusters in autoimmune cytopenias. At the level of the study: A median age of about 60 years and mean of nearly 57 years characterized healthy donor controls.

Each sample's input was roughly 250 ng genomic DNA, 35,000 to 40,000 genome equivalents. Study-level results: TRB repertoire shifts in secondary cytopenia and chronic lymphocytic leukemia mostly reflected lymphoma, not autoimmunity.

Multiplex touch-down PCR amplified TRB using TRB-A and TRB-B pools in one tube. TCRdb reprocessed the multiplex PCR reads and stores each CDR3 protein as one record, lacking DNA. The repertoire table contains some 6,900 distinct CDR3 sequences. The germline CDR1 and CDR2 sequences are LNHDA and SQIVND (reference sequence). The CDR3 has 13 residues. Comment on this clonotype: Its antigen is unidentified.

The same sample was also used in a study of T cell repertoires in aging, cancer and after chemotherapy. That source notes: The full dataset contained several million TCR reads. Untreated cancer patients had significantly lower blood TCR diversity than age-matched healthy donors.

The rearrangement links TRBV19 to TRBJ2-1; TCRdb calls TRBD1, which cannot be checked without DNA. This sequence originates from a human donor in good health. Material: peripheral blood. The CDR3 sequence is CASEGQGGNEQFF.